This TCR beta chain comes out of a study of long-term antiretroviral therapy in people with HIV. Runs used v3.0 of the immunoSEQ assay and were done at survey level. Some clones are missing from TCRdb's copy, which holds only in-frame ones; the method was immunoSEQ multiplex PCR. The sample gives 20,000 to 25,000 clones, roughly 87% of which show up once; approximately 9% is in the top ten. Material: unsorted PBMCs, obtained 0.2 years before starting antiretroviral therapy. This clonotype originated in a man aged 18 to 29 with HIV.

The CDR3 loop reads CASSLAGSTDTQYF. CDR3 DNA sequence: TGCGCCAGCAGCTTGGCGGGTAGCACAGATACGCAGTATTTT. V gene TRBV5-1 combines with J gene TRBJ2-3; no definite D call. CDR1 and CDR2 from the germline V gene are SGHRS and YFSETQ. The CDR3 contains 14 residues. Trimming took off 0 bases at V and 0 bases at J, with 5 bases between the two ends.